This T cell receptor beta chain was retrieved from a study of blood T cell repertoires in COVID-19. Generated by immunoSEQ multiplex PCR, the TCRdb table keeps only in-frame clones and is missing some. The sample holds 250,000 or so clones, roughly 83% seen once. The CDR3 totals 15 residues. Per the germline V gene, CDR1 is SGHDT and CDR2 is YYEEEE. V lost 4 bases to trimming and J lost 7 bases; unmatched junction nucleotides: 10. This clone has just a few counts. The sequence was obtained from an older man with acute or convalescent COVID-19. The rearrangement uses TRBV5-6 and TRBJ2-7, with 11 bases that match TRBD1. Sequenced input: peripheral blood. CDR3 sequence reads: CASSPAGGTGGEQYF. The CDR3 nucleotides read TGTGCCAGCAGCCCTGCGGGAGGGACAGGGGGTGAGCAGTACTTC.